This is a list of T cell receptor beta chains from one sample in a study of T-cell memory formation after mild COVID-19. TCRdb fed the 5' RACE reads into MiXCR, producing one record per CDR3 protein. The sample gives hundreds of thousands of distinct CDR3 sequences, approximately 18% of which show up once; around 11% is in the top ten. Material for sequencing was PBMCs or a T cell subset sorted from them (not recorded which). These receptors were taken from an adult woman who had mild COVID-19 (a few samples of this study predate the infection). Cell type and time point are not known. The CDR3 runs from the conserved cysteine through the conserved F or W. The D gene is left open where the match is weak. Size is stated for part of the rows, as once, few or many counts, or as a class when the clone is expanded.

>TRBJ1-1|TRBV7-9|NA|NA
CASSLKRTGGGTEAFF
TGTGCCAGCAGCTTGAAAAGGACGGGTGGCGGGACTGAAGCTTTCTTT
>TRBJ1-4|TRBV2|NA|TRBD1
CASSDRESTNEKLFF
TGTGCCAGCAGCGACAGGGAGTCAACTAATGAAAAACTGTTTTTT
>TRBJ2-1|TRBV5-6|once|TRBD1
CASSFGTGVYEQFF
TGTGCCAGCAGCTTCGGGACAGGGGTCTATGAGCAGTTCTTC
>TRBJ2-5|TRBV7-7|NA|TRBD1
CASSFAGGQETQYF
TGTGCTAGCAGCTTCGCAGGGGGACAAGAGACCCAGTACTTC
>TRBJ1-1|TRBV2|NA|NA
CASARGGEVFF
TGTGCCAGCGCCAGAGGCGGGGAAGTTTTCTTT
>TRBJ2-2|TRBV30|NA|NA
CAWSELKTGNTGELFF
TGTGCCTGGAGTGAGTTGAAGACAGGGAACACCGGGGAGCTGTTTTTT
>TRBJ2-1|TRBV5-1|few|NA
CASSLQGLSYNEQFF
TGCGCCAGCAGCTTGCAAGGTCTCTCCTACAATGAGCAGTTCTTC
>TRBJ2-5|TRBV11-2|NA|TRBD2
CASSLIGLEETQYF
TGTGCCAGCAGCTTAATAGGACTAGAAGAGACCCAGTACTTC
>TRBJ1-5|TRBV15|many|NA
CATSRDRGNQPQHF
TGTGCCACCAGCAGAGACAGGGGCAATCAGCCCCAGCATTTT
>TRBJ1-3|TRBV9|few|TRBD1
CASSVLGDRDGNTIYF
TGTGCCAGCAGCGTATTAGGGGACAGGGATGGAAACACCATATATTTT
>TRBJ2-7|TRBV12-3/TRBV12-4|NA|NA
CASSVGLVLEQYF
TGTGCCAGCAGCGTCGGCTTGGTGCTCGAGCAGTACTTC
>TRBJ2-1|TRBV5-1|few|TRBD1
CASSFITGGEQFF
TGCGCCAGCAGCTTCATTACAGGGGGTGAGCAGTTCTTC
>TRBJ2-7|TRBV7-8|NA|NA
CASRQASYEQYF
TGTGCCAGTAGACAGGCATCCTACGAGCAGTACTTC
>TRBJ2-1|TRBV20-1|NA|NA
CSARDRGGGSGEQFF
TGCAGTGCTAGAGATCGTGGAGGGGGCAGCGGCGAGCAGTTCTTC
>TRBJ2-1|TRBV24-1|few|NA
CATKARTPLRNEQFF
TGTGCCACCAAGGCCCGGACTCCCCTAAGAAATGAGCAGTTCTTC
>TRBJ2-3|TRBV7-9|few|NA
CASPEQGPDTQYF
TGTGCCAGCCCTGAACAGGGCCCAGATACGCAGTATTTT
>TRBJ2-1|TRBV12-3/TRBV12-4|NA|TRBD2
CASSLVAGGTNEQFF
TGTGCCAGCAGTTTAGTAGCGGGAGGGACAAATGAGCAGTTCTTC
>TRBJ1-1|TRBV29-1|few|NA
CSVGSRMNTEAFF
TGCAGCGTCGGGAGTAGAATGAACACTGAAGCTTTCTTT
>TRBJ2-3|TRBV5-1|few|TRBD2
CASSPSSGGIDTQYF
TGCGCCAGCAGTCCCTCTAGCGGGGGAATAGATACGCAGTATTTT
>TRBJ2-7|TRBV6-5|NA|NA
CATKAGSSYEQYF
TGTGCCACCAAGGCAGGGAGCTCCTACGAGCAGTACTTC
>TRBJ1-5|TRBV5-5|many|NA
CASSGLGGDSNQPQHF
TGTGCCAGCAGCGGGCTAGGCGGGGATAGCAATCAGCCCCAGCATTTT
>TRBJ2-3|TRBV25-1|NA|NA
CASSEGGAQYF
TGTGCCAGCAGTGAAGGGGGAGCGCAGTATTTT
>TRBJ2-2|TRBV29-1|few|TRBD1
CSATKGQGISNTGELFF
TGCAGCGCTACCAAGGGACAGGGGATATCGAACACCGGGGAGCTGTTTTTT
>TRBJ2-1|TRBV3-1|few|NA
CASSQDSGLVGPYNEQFF
TGTGCCAGCAGCCAAGATAGTGGACTGGTAGGCCCCTACAATGAGCAGTTCTTC
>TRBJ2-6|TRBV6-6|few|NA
CASSYSTTDSGANVLTF
TGTGCCAGCAGTTACTCGACTACCGACTCTGGGGCCAACGTCCTGACTTTC
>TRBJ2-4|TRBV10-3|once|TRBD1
CAIRGQGADIQYF
TGTGCCATCAGGGGACAGGGGGCAGACATTCAGTACTTC
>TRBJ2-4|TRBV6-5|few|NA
CASSYRKDTTGYF
TGTGCCAGCAGTTACCGTAAGGACACAACAGGATACTTC
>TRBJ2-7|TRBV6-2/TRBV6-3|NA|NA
CASSYSAGIYEQYF
TGTGCCAGCAGTTACTCGGCAGGGATCTACGAGCAGTACTTC
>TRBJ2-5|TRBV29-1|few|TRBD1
CSVNSDRVQETQYF
TGCAGCGTTAACAGCGACAGGGTACAAGAGACCCAGTACTTC
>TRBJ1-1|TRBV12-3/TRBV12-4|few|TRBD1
CASRPNRQGHTEAFF
TGTGCCAGCAGACCGAACAGACAGGGGCATACTGAAGCTTTCTTT
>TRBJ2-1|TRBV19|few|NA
CASSNRDRVLNEQFF
TGTGCCAGTAGTAACCGGGACCGAGTCTTGAATGAGCAGTTCTTC
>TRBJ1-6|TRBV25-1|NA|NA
CASSDSYLNSPLHF
TGTGCCAGCAGTGACTCTTACCTAAATTCACCCCTCCACTTT
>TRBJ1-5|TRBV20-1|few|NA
CSASSSHSNQPQHF
TGCAGTGCTAGCTCCAGCCATAGCAATCAGCCCCAGCATTTT
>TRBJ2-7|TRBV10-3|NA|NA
CAISEWGLLEQYF
TGTGCCATCAGTGAGTGGGGTCTACTGGAGCAGTACTTC
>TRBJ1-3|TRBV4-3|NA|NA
CASSQGQIRTFGIGNTIYF
TGCGCCAGCAGCCAAGGACAGATCAGGACGTTTGGGATTGGAAACACCATATATTTT
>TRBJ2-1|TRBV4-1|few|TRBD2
CASSQDRLAGGPRNEQFF
TGCGCCAGCAGCCAAGATCGACTAGCGGGGGGCCCTAGGAATGAGCAGTTCTTC
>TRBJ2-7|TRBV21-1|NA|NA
CASGLAGGPRIYEQYF
TGTGCCAGCGGGCTAGCGGGGGGCCCCAGAATCTACGAGCAGTACTTC
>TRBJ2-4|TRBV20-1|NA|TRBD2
CSATSGGINIQYF
TGCAGTGCTACCAGCGGGGGGATAAACATTCAGTACTTC
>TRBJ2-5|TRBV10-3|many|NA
CAISERAGVETQYF
TGTGCCATCAGTGAACGGGCTGGGGTGGAGACCCAGTACTTC
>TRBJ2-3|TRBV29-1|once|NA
CSGTRGSTDTQYF
TGCAGCGGGACCAGGGGCTCAACAGATACGCAGTATTTT
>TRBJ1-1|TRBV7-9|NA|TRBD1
CASSFKQGARTEAFF
TGTGCCAGCAGCTTTAAACAGGGGGCGAGGACTGAAGCTTTCTTT
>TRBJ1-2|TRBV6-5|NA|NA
CASSATVLVGYTF
TGTGCCAGCAGTGCGACAGTTTTGGTAGGCTACACCTTC
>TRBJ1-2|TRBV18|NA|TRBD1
CASSPPTTGGGYTF
TGTGCCAGCTCACCACCGACGACAGGGGGCGGCTACACCTTC
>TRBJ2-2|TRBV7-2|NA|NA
CASSPLAGQYTGELFF
TGTGCCAGCAGCCCTCTGGCGGGGCAGTACACCGGGGAGCTGTTTTTT
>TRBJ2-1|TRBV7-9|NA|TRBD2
CASSPPASGSTLF
TGTGCCAGCAGCCCCCCGGCTAGCGGGAGTACTCTCTTC
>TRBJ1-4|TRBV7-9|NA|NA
CASSEHAQGLANEKLFF
TGTGCCAGCAGCGAACATGCACAGGGTCTAGCTAATGAAAAACTGTTTTTT
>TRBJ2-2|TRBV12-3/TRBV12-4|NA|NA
CASRPPGGYGELFF
TGTGCCAGCAGGCCCCCGGGTGGATACGGGGAGCTGTTTTTT
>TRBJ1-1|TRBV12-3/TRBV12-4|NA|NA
CASSSSIKNTEAFF
TGTGCCAGCAGCTCCTCCATCAAAAACACTGAAGCTTTCTTT